The 27 T cell receptor beta chains presented below share a single source sample, sequenced in a study of T cell responses to AZD1222 COVID-19 vaccine. Data came from immunoSEQ multiplex PCR; TCRdb stores just in-frame clones and leaves some out. The sample has roughly 70,000 clones; 80% to 95% are singletons. The sample here was peripheral blood, taken 28 days after the second dose of the MenACWY control vaccine. The receptors stem from an adult who received the MenACWY meningococcal vaccine as a control.

This chain joins TRBV30 and TRBJ1-1; D is perhaps TRBD1 (5 bases). V was trimmed by 1 base and J by 6 bases, leaving 12 bases between them. The CDR3 covers 13 residues. In germline, CDR1 is GTSNPN, CDR2 SVGIG (reference sequence). The CDR3 loop reads CAWSAGVVAEAFF. CDR3 coding DNA: TGTGCCTGGAGTGCGGGGGTTGTAGCTGAAGCTTTCTTT.

The chain has TRBV28 and TRBJ1-1; 7 bases are shared with TRBD1. Germline CDR1 reads MDHEN; CDR2 reads SYDVKM. J gave up 9 bases and V 4 bases, and 8 bases lay outside the gene matches. The CDR3 consists of 13 residues. CDR3 nucleotides: TGTGCCAGCAGTTCCTTGGGACAGCTGAAAGCTTTCTTT. The encoded protein is CASSSLGQLKAFF.

The rearrangement links TRBV28 to TRBJ1-5; TRBD1 is a possible D gene (5 bases). Trimming cost V 6 bases and J 2 bases, with 5 bases left between them. In germline, CDR1 is MDHEN, CDR2 SYDVKM. The CDR3 spans 12 residues. CDR3 in amino acids: CASRTGNQPQHF. DNA for the CDR3: TGTGCCAGCAGGACAGGCAATCAGCCCCAGCATTTT.

This clone was detected once. The J gene is TRBJ1-1, the V gene TRBV3-1 (or the pseudogene TRBV3-2); D not certain. The length of the CDR3 is 16 residues. The V gene lost 1 base and the J gene lost 1 base, with 13 bases spanning the gap. Germline CDR1 and CDR2: LGHDT and YNNKEL (reference sequence). The CDR3 spells CASSQGTRGENTEAFF. The CDR3 DNA reads TGTGCCAGCAGCCAAGGGACCCGGGGTGAGAACACTGAAGCTTTCTTT.

The chain couples TRBV2 to TRBJ2-2; D is uncertain. Trimming shortened V by 4 bases and J by 0 bases, and 6 bases separated the two germline ends. The CDR3 length is 14 residues. Germline assignment: CDR1 SNHLY and CDR2 FYNNEI. The CDR3 DNA follows: TGTGCCAGCAGTGTCCTTACGAACACCGGGGAGCTGTTTTTT. Encoded protein: CASSVLTNTGELFF. The full variable domain, its missing parts supplied by reference TRBV2 and TRBJ2-2, is EPEVTQTPSHQVTQMGQEVILRCVPISNHLYFYWYRQILGQKVEFLVSFYNNEISEKSEIFDDQFSVERPDGSNFTLKIRSTKLEDSAMYFCASSVLTNTGELFFGEGSRLTVL.

CDR3 coding DNA: TGTGCCAGCAGCTTATCGAGGGAGCAAGAGACCCAGTACTTC. Its translation is CASSLSREQETQYF. This chain uses TRBV7-2 with TRBJ2-5, with a tentative D call TRBD2 (5 bases). This CDR3 region has 14 residues. Germline V gene lookup returns CDR1 SGHTA and CDR2 FQGNSA. Trimming left V 2 bases short and J 2 bases short, with 9 bases between. Supplemented by reference TRBV7-2 and TRBJ2-5, the full variable domain reads GAGVSQSPSNKVTEKGKDVELRCDPISGHTALYWYRQSLGQGLEFLIYFQGNSAPDKSGLPSDRFSAERTGGSVSTLTIQRTQQEDSAVYLCASSLSREQETQYFGPGTRLLVL.

This chain uses TRBV7-8 with TRBJ2-3; D is possibly TRBD1 (5 bases). The CDR3 loop spans 16 amino acids. V was cut by 5 bases and J by 0 bases, with 15 bases left in between. CDR1 is SGHVS, CDR2 FQNEAQ, per germline. The CDR3 region has the DNA TGTGCCAGCAGCCCAAGGGGTAGCTCTAGCACAGATACGCAGTATTTT. Translating gives CASSPRGSSSTDTQYF.

J is TRBJ2-3 and V is TRBV5-6; TRBD2 matches 9 bases. Germline CDR1 is SGHDT and CDR2 is YYEEEE. J gave up 7 bases and V 10 bases, and 10 bases lay outside the gene matches. This CDR3 spans 13 amino acids. The CDR3 region has the DNA TGTGCCGGAAGTAGCGGGAGCTCAAATACGCAGTATTTT. It is translated as CAGSSGSSNTQYF.

This chain links TRBV7-2 with TRBJ2-3, with D hard to call. The germline V gene encodes CDR1 SGHTA and CDR2 FQGNSA. V lost 4 bases and J lost 0, with 5 bases in between. This CDR3 contains 13 residues. Here the CDR3 reads CASSSASTDTQYF. The CDR3 nucleotides read TGTGCCAGCAGCTCGGCTAGCACAGATACGCAGTATTTT.

Remarks on this clone: The junction shows a germline mismatch at one end, possibly a read error. The chain couples TRBV5-1 to TRBJ1-1; D gene uncertain. Germline V gives CDR1 SGHRS, CDR2 YFSETQ. This CDR3 contains 14 residues. The CDR3 sequence: CASSLGSSGTQAFF. In DNA, the CDR3 is TGCGCCAGCAGCTTGGGGTCCTCAGGCACTCAAGCTTTCTTT.

The sample holds one count of this clone. The rearrangement uses TRBV5-4 and TRBJ2-6, with D possibly called TRBD1 or TRBD2 (5 bases each). CDR1 is SGHNT, CDR2 YYREEE, per germline (reference sequence). V was pared by 2 bases and J by 0 bases, with 18 bases between. CDR3 size: 19 residues. CDR3 region: CASSLGGGRASSGANVLTF. CDR3 in DNA: TGTGCCAGCAGCTTAGGAGGAGGCAGGGCCAGCTCTGGGGCCAACGTCCTGACTTTC.

The chain couples TRBV27 to TRBJ2-5; D gene uncertain. V was clipped by 8 bases and J by 3 bases, with 10 bases between them. CDR1 MNHEY and CDR2 SMNVEV come from the germline V gene (reference sequence). This CDR3 spans 12 amino acids. Here the CDR3 reads CASGIFKETQYF. For the CDR3, the DNA is TGTGCCAGCGGAATTTTCAAAGAGACCCAGTACTTC.

The V call is TRBV12-5, the J call TRBJ2-3, with 8 bases aligning to TRBD1. V was pared by 1 base and J by 3 bases, with 3 bases of the junction left unmatched. The CDR3 runs to 15 residues. The V gene's germline CDR1 is LGHNT and CDR2 FRNRAP. The CDR3 DNA is TGTGCTAGTGGTTTGGCCCGGACAGGGACAGATACGCAGTATTTT. Amino acid sequence: CASGLARTGTDTQYF.

The chain employs TRBV6-4 and TRBJ2-1; the match to TRBD2 covers 14 bases. J was trimmed by 6 bases and V by 3 bases; bases with no gene match: 4. Germline-derived CDR1 and CDR2 are MRHNA and SNTAGT. CDR3 length: 16 residues. The CDR3 protein is CASSETGTSGSNEQFF. DNA for the CDR3: TGTGCCAGCAGTGAGACCGGGACTAGCGGGAGCAATGAGCAGTTCTTC.

The chain links TRBV5-1 to TRBJ2-2, with D perhaps given as TRBD1 or TRBD2 (5 bases each). This CDR3 is built from 14 residues. The V and J ends lost 4 bases and 3 bases respectively, with 10 bases between them. The germline gives CDR1 SGHRS, CDR2 YFSETQ. This chain's CDR3 is CASSPEGYTGELFF. DNA of the CDR3: TGCGCCAGCAGCCCAGAGGGGTACACCGGGGAGCTGTTTTTT.

The chain has TRBV6-5 and TRBJ1-4, with D perhaps TRBD1 (6 bases). There are 14 residues in the CDR3. V dropped 4 bases and J dropped 7 bases, with 13 bases sitting between them. Looked up from germline, CDR1 is MNHEY and CDR2 is SVGAGI. The CDR3 DNA is TGTGCCAGCAGTTTTCCCGGACAGCGTGAAAAACTGTTTTTT. Its protein product is CASSFPGQREKLFF.

This rearrangement joins TRBV7-2 to TRBJ1-5, with 9 nucleotides matching TRBD1. The CDR3 has 16 amino acids. Germline CDR1 is SGHTA and CDR2 is FQGNSA. The J segment lost 4 bases and the V segment lost 5 bases, leaving 9 bases of the junction unmatched. The CDR3 DNA reads as TGTGCCAGCAGCCTTACAGGGGGCGTTGTTAATCAGCCCCAGCATTTT. It translates to CASSLTGGVVNQPQHF.

The rearrangement links TRBV11-1 to TRBJ2-6; D gene uncertain. CDR3 length equals 15 residues. Trimming removed 8 bases from V and 0 bases from J, with 11 bases in between. Germline assignment: CDR1 SGHAT and CDR2 FQDESV (reference sequence). CDR3 protein: CASLTRSSGANVLTF. DNA of the CDR3: TGTGCCAGCTTAACCCGAAGCTCTGGGGCCAACGTCCTGACTTTC.

V and J are TRBV28 and TRBJ2-3; 9 bases are shared with TRBD2. Germline CDR1 is MDHEN and CDR2 is SYDVKM. The CDR3 sequence is 16 residues long. V lost 2 bases, J lost 8 bases, and 11 bases stayed unmatched. CDR3 loop: CASSLPFAGGGGTQYF. DNA for the CDR3: TGTGCCAGCAGTTTACCTTTCGCGGGAGGGGGGGGTACGCAGTATTTT.

The rearrangement joins TRBV28 to TRBJ1-1, with D hard to call. V lost 5 bases to trimming and J lost 3 bases, with 13 bases between them. The CDR3 loop spans 14 amino acids. CDR1 is MDHEN and CDR2 is SYDVKM in the germline V gene. CDR3 loop: CASSPAGRDTEAFF. In DNA, the CDR3 is TGTGCCAGCAGTCCCGCCGGGAGGGACACTGAAGCTTTCTTT.

V gene TRBV19 combines with J gene TRBJ2-3; D remains unclear. The V gene's germline CDR1 is LNHDA and CDR2 SQIVND (reference sequence). The CDR3 totals 16 residues. The V end lost 2 bases, the J end lost 0 bases, and 12 bases lay between the germline ends. The CDR3 coding sequence is TGTGCCAGTAGTATAAGGCGGACGACTAGCACAGATACGCAGTATTTT. Residues: CASSIRRTTSTDTQYF.

The V and J genes are TRBV28 and TRBJ1-1; D is unresolved. This CDR3 spans 12 amino acids. V lost 6 bases, J lost 11 bases, and 16 bases lay in between. Germline CDR1 reads MDHEN; CDR2 reads SYDVKM. The CDR3 is CASRPQIERAFF. For the CDR3, the DNA is TGTGCCAGCAGACCTCAAATTGAGCGGGCTTTCTTT.

CDR3 sequence: CASSIRQMNTEAFF. The CDR3 nucleotides are TGTGCCAGTAGTATACGGCAGATGAACACTGAAGCTTTCTTT. The gene calls are TRBV19 and TRBJ1-1, with no clear D. The CDR3 loop spans 14 amino acids. V was clipped by 2 bases and J by 0 bases, with 7 bases between them. Germline V gene data show CDR1 as LNHDA and CDR2 as SQIVND (reference sequence).

The chain joins TRBV9 to TRBJ2-3; the D gene is possibly TRBD1 (5 bases). The CDR3 consists of 15 residues. V lost 5 bases to trimming and J lost 0 bases, with 13 bases between them. Germline V gives CDR1 SGDLS, CDR2 YYNGEE. The CDR3: CASSTQAISTDTQYF. CDR3 in DNA: TGTGCCAGCAGTACACAGGCTATCAGCACAGATACGCAGTATTTT.

This chain links TRBV2 with TRBJ1-2; no reliable D call. The V end was cut by 1 base, the J end by 8 bases, with 11 bases between. Germline CDR1 and CDR2: SNHLY and FYNNEI. This CDR3 comprises 13 residues. The CDR3 sequence is CASSEGQYGGYTF. CDR3 bases: TGTGCCAGCAGTGAAGGGCAGTACGGCGGCTACACCTTC.

The rearrangement joins TRBV11-3 to TRBJ2-2; 10 bases line up with TRBD1. The ends lost 5 bases at V and 5 bases at J; junction bases unmatched: 5. Germline lookup yields CDR1 SGHNT and CDR2 YENEEA. The length of the CDR3 is 15 residues. The CDR3 reads CASSKRDRGTGELFF. Written as DNA, the CDR3 is TGTGCCAGCAGCAAAAGGGACAGGGGAACCGGGGAGCTGTTTTTT.

The chain combines TRBV12-3 or TRBV12-4 with TRBJ1-2; no clear D gene. There are 11 residues in the CDR3. Trimming shortened V by 10 bases and J by 3 bases, and 9 bases separated the two germline ends. CDR3 bases: TGTGCCACGGCGCCGTACTATGGCTACACCTTC. The encoded protein is CATAPYYGYTF.